Listed below are T cell receptor beta chains from one sample, sequenced in a study of CD8+CD57+ T cells in acquired aplastic anemia. TCRdb independently ran MiXCR on the reads; one entry per CDR3 protein. This sample has 150,000 to 200,000 distinct CDR3 sequences, with 55% to 75% found just once. What was sequenced was sorted CD4+, CD8+, or CD8+CD57+ T cells (not recorded which) from PBMCs. The receptor source for this set is a human donor in good health. CDR3s include the opening cysteine and the closing phenylalanine or tryptophan. The D gene is left open where the match is weak. Expanded clones get a size class; other rows say once, few or many, or leave the size out.

TRBJ1-2 | . | TRBV2 | few | CASTIGDGYTF | TGTGCCAGCACTATAGGGGACGGCTACACCTTC
TRBJ2-1 | TRBD2 | TRBV27 | few | CASSPEGLAVYNEQFF | TGTGCCAGCAGTCCGGAGGGACTAGCAGTCTACAATGAGCAGTTCTTC
TRBJ1-2 | TRBD1 | TRBV9 | . | CASSGDRGLGYTF | TGTGCCAGCAGTGGCGACAGGGGTCTTGGCTACACCTTC
TRBJ1-3 | . | TRBV9 | many | CASSGRENTIYF | TGTGCCAGCAGTGGCAGGGAGAACACCATATATTTT
TRBJ2-7 | . | TRBV15 | . | CATSRDRRLSYEQYF | TGTGCCACCAGCAGAGATAGGAGGCTAAGCTACGAGCAGTACTTC
TRBJ2-3 | TRBD1 | TRBV2 | . | CASVLGQGTPPSTDTQYF | TGTGCCAGCGTCCTAGGACAGGGGACGCCACCCTCCACAGATACGCAGTATTTT
TRBJ2-7 | TRBD1 | TRBV2 | many | CASSEGTAAYEQYF | TGTGCCAGCAGTGAGGGGACAGCAGCCTACGAGCAGTACTTC
TRBJ1-6 | TRBD1 | TRBV7-9 | . | CASSVRQGGGSPLHF | TGCGCCAGCAGCGTACGACAGGGCGGAGGTTCACCCCTCCACTTT
TRBJ2-2 | . | TRBV5-5 | many | CASSLDRNTGELFF | TGTGCCAGCAGCTTGGACAGAAACACCGGGGAGCTGTTTTTT
TRBJ1-1 | . | TRBV29-1 | . | CSVEALNTEAFF | TGCAGCGTTGAGGCACTGAACACTGAAGCTTTCTTT
TRBJ2-1 | TRBD1 | TRBV19 | . | CASSSLTGYNEQFF | TGTGCCAGTAGTAGCCTGACAGGGTACAATGAGCAGTTCTTC
TRBJ2-3 | . | TRBV24-1 | many | CATSLRSSTDTQYF | TGTGCCACCAGTTTGAGGTCCAGCACAGATACGCAGTATTTT
TRBJ2-7 | TRBD2 | TRBV18 | few | CASSQGLAPYEQYF | TGTGCCAGCTCACAAGGACTAGCGCCCTACGAGCAGTACTTC
TRBJ2-7 | . | TRBV27 | . | CASRPNTEAYEQYF | TGTGCCAGCAGACCTAACACCGAGGCCTACGAGCAGTACTTC
TRBJ1-6 | . | TRBV27 | many | CASSYGTPYNSPLHF | TGTGCCAGCAGTTACGGGACGCCGTATAATTCACCCCTCCACTTT
TRBJ2-1 | . | TRBV15 | . | CATSRDWTYNEQFF | TGTGCCACCAGCAGAGATTGGACCTACAATGAGCAGTTCTTC
TRBJ2-1 | . | TRBV7-8 | . | CASSLAQGRYNEQFF | TGTGCCAGCAGCTTAGCACAGGGACGCTACAATGAGCAGTTCTTC
TRBJ2-7 | TRBD1 | TRBV10-3 | . | CATVGQGESYEQYF | TGTGCCACCGTGGGACAGGGGGAATCCTACGAGCAGTACTTC
TRBJ2-7 | TRBD2 | TRBV19 | few | CASSTSGAYEQYF | TGTGCCAGTAGTACTAGCGGGGCCTACGAGCAGTACTTC
TRBJ2-7 | TRBD1 | TRBV24-1 | once | CATSDRQGWEQYF | TGTGCCACCAGTGATCGACAGGGGTGGGAGCAGTACTTC
TRBJ2-5 | . | TRBV20-1 | . | CSARDRVANSQETQYF | TGCAGTGCTAGAGATAGAGTAGCGAACTCCCAAGAGACCCAGTACTTC
TRBJ2-7 | TRBD1 | TRBV2 | . | CAGTRDSYEQYF | TGTGCCGGCACACGGGACAGCTACGAGCAGTACTTC
TRBJ1-6 | TRBD1 | TRBV7-2 | . | CASTQSRGLSPLHF | TGTGCCAGCACCCAAAGCAGGGGGCTGTCACCCCTCCACTTT
TRBJ1-1 | . | TRBV7-8 | once | CASSETYTEAFF | TGTGCCAGCAGCGAGACCTACACTGAAGCTTTCTTT